This TCR beta chain was recovered during a study of CD8 T cells in Susac syndrome. Germline V gene sequence: CDR1 DFQATT, CDR2 SNEGSKA (reference sequence). Trimming removed 5 bases from V and 0 bases from J, with 14 bases in between. The CDR3 spans 15 residues. Reverse transcription of roughly 0.5 to 1 ug RNA was carried out with random hexamers. TCRdb fed the immunoSEQ multiplex PCR reads into MiXCR, producing one record per CDR3 protein. The sample yields more than 200,000 distinct CDR3 sequences, 93% seen once. This clonotype originated in a human donor with multiple sclerosis. The rearrangement joins TRBV20-1 to TRBJ2-4; TRBD2 might be the D (6 bases). Sequences were obtained from CD4+ T cells from PBMCs. CDR3 in amino acids: CSALGEVLAKNIQYF. CDR3 nucleotides: TGCAGTGCTCTCGGGGAGGTACTAGCCAAAAACATTCAGTACTTC.